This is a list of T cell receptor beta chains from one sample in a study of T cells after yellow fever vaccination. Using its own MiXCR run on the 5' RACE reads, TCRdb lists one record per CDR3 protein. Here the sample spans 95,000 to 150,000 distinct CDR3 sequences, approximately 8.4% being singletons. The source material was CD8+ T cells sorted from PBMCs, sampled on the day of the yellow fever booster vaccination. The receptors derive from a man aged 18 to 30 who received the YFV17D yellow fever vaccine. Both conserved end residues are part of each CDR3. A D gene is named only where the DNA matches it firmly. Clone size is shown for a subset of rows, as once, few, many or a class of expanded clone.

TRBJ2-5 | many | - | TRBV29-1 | TGCAGCGTTGATGACTTGGTGTACCAAGAGACCCAGTACTTC | CSVDDLVYQETQYF
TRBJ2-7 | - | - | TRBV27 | TGTGCCAGCAGCTCCAGGCTCTACGACGAGCAGTACTTC | CASSSRLYDEQYF
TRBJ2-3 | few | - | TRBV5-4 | TGTGCCAGCAGCTTGGGGGGAATTGACACAGATACGCAGTATTTT | CASSLGGIDTDTQYF
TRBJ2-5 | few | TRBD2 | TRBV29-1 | TGCAGCGTGGTACGGGGGGGCCAAGAGACCCAGTACTTC | CSVVRGGQETQYF
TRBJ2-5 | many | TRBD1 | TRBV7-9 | TGTGCCAGCAGCTTCCGGGACAGGGGGCGCGAGGAGACCCAGTACTTC | CASSFRDRGREETQYF
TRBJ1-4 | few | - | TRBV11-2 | TGTGCCAGCAGCATCGTAGGGGCTCGGGCTAATGAAAAACTGTTTTTT | CASSIVGARANEKLFF
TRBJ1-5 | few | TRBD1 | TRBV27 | TGTGCCAGCAGGACAGGGGTGGATAGCAATCAGCCCCAGCATTTT | CASRTGVDSNQPQHF
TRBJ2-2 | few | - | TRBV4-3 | TGCGCCAGCAGCCAAGATAACAAGATGAACACCGGGGAGCTGTTTTTT | CASSQDNKMNTGELFF
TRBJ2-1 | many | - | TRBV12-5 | TGTGCTAGTGGCTTGGTAGGTGGCAATGAGCAGTTCTTC | CASGLVGGNEQFF
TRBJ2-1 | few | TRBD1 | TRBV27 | TGTGCCAGCAGTTGGCGGACAGGGGGGTGGAATGAGCAGTTCTTC | CASSWRTGGWNEQFF
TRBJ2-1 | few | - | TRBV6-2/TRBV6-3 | TGTGCCAGCCGCTTAGGGCCCTTCGTCGACAATGAGCAGTTCTTC | CASRLGPFVDNEQFF
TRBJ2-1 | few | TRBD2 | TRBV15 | TGTGCCACCAGCAGTATAGCGGGGATTTACAATGAGCAGTTCTTC | CATSSIAGIYNEQFF
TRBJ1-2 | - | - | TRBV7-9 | TGTGCCAGCAGCTTAATAACATCGGTACTTGATACCTTC | CASSLITSVLDTF
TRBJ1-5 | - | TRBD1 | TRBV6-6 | TGTGCCAGCAGTTACTCGCCGGTAAAGACAGGGCGGGACAATCAGCCCCAGCATTTT | CASSYSPVKTGRDNQPQHF
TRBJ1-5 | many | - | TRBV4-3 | TGCGCCAGCAGCCAAGATCTGGGGGGGCCAGGGCAGCCCCAGCATTTT | CASSQDLGGPGQPQHF
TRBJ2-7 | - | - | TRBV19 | TGTGCCACCCAACAGGGTTATAGCGAGCAGTACTTC | CATQQGYSEQYF
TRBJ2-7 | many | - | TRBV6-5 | TGTGCCAGCAGTTACGGTATAGGGTCGGCCTACGAGCAGTACTTC | CASSYGIGSAYEQYF
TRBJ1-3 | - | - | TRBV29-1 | TGCAGCGTTGTCGAGGGCACGATCTCTGGAAACACCATATATTTT | CSVVEGTISGNTIYF
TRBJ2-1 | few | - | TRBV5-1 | TGCGCCAGCAGCTCACCACTAGGGGAGCAGTTCTTC | CASSSPLGEQFF
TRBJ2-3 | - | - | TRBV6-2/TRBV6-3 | TGTGCCAGCAACGCCTTTAAAGACACAGATACGCAGTATTTT | CASNAFKDTDTQYF
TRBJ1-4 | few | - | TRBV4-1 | TGCGCCAGCAGCCAAGAGGAGCAGGTTAATGAAAAACTGTTTTTT | CASSQEEQVNEKLFF
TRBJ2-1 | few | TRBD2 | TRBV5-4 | TGTGCCAGCAGCCCTTATGGACCGGGACTAGCGGGGGTCTATGAGCAGTTCTTC | CASSPYGPGLAGVYEQFF
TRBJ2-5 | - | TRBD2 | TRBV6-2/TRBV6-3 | TGTGCCAGCAGTTACATAACTAGCGGGGGACAAGAGACCCAGTACTTC | CASSYITSGGQETQYF
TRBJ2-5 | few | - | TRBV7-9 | TGTGCCAGCAGCACCTTCGGTGAGACCCAGTACTTC | CASSTFGETQYF